Listed here are 10 T cell receptor beta chains from one sample, sequenced in a study of human T cells and chemical hapten exposure. Stated time point: patch test 2, 6 weeks after DPC sensitization. Documented treatment: therapeutic diphenylcyclopropenone sensitization with weekly scalp DPC. In TCRdb, the RACE reads were re-called with MiXCR into one record per CDR3 protein. The sample lists about 40,000 distinct CDR3 sequences; 3% to 4% were seen once. This specimen consisted of whole blood, obtained in connection with sensitization to the hapten diphenylcyclopropenone (DPC). Receptors were obtained from a man in his forties or fifties with alopecia areata. Some clones in this sample may be carry-over from other donors' samples.

Only a few counts were recorded for this clonotype. The junction differs from germline at one of its ends, possibly a read error. This chain's CDR3 is CASSKEGFYEQYF. The CDR3 coding sequence is TGCGCCAGCAGCAAAGAGGGATTCTACGAGCAGTACTTC. The chain links TRBV4-1 to TRBJ2-7; D may be TRBD2 (5 bases). The CDR3 consists of 13 residues. Germline assignment: CDR1 MGHRA and CDR2 YSYEKL.

This clonotype was observed a few times. This rearrangement joins TRBV18 to TRBJ1-1, with D possibly TRBD1 on 6 matching bases. CDR3 size: 12 residues. Trimming removed 3 bases at V and 8 bases at J, with 10 bases between. Germline values: CDR1 KGHSH, CDR2 LQKENI. CDR3 amino acids: CASSPQGREAFF. The DNA of the CDR3 is TGTGCCAGCTCACCGCAGGGGAGAGAAGCTTTCTTT.

There are many counts of this clonotype. The chain is built from TRBV28 and TRBJ2-7, with no clear D. Trimming shortened V by 4 bases and J by 2 bases, and 15 bases separated the two germline ends. This CDR3 is built from 15 residues. The germline gives CDR1 MDHEN, CDR2 SYDVKM. The CDR3 protein is CASSSPSGLTYEQYF. CDR3 DNA sequence: TGTGCCAGCAGTTCCCCCTCCGGGCTTACCTACGAGCAGTACTTC.

Many counts were recorded for this clonotype. V usage is TRBV4-2 and J usage is TRBJ1-5; D ambiguous. V dropped 4 bases and J dropped 5 bases, with 15 bases sitting between them. The CDR3 covers 15 residues. Germline values: CDR1 LGHNA, CDR2 YNFKEQ. CDR3 DNA: TGTGCCAGCAGCCCCTCCGAATTAATGGATCAGCCCCAGCATTTT. Its protein is CASSPSELMDQPQHF.

There are many counts of this clonotype. V is TRBV18 and J is TRBJ1-1; D possibly corresponds to TRBD1 (6 bases). Trimming shortened V by 3 bases and J by 4 bases, and 12 bases separated the two germline ends. The germline V gene has CDR1 KGHSH and CDR2 LQKENI. This CDR3 is 14 amino acids long. CDR3 sequence (DNA): TGTGCCAGCTCACCCGGCACAGGGCCCACTGAAGCTTTCTTT. It yields the protein CASSPGTGPTEAFF.

CDR3 amino acids: CASNIPGAKNIQYF. The CDR3 bases are TGTGCCAGCAACATCCCGGGGGCCAAAAACATTCAGTACTTC. The chain uses TRBV6-5 and TRBJ2-4; D is perhaps TRBD2 (5 bases). Trimming took 7 bases from V and 1 from J, leaving 11 bases between them. CDR1 is MNHEY and CDR2 is SVGAGI in the germline V gene. This CDR3 has 14 amino acids.

This clonotype was counted only a few times. The chain uses TRBV28 and TRBJ1-5; 8 bases fit TRBD1. Germline lookup yields CDR1 MDHEN and CDR2 SYDVKM. The CDR3 is made up of 13 amino acids. V lost 6 bases, J lost 5 bases, and 3 bases stayed unmatched. CDR3 amino acids: CASRVTGDQPQHF. The CDR3 nucleotides are TGTGCCAGCAGGGTGACAGGGGATCAGCCCCAGCATTTT.

About this clonotype: A much larger clone lies a single base off, so this may be a read error. J is TRBJ2-1 and V is TRBV20-1; TRBD2 aligns across 7 bases. CDR3 length: 15 amino acids. Germline CDR1 and CDR2: DFQATT and SNEGSKA (reference sequence). CDR3 protein: CSAKLANGAYNDQFF. The CDR3 coding sequence is TGCAGTGCTAAACTAGCGAACGGCGCCTACAATGACCAGTTCTTC.

This clonotype appeared many times. The rearrangement links TRBV27 to TRBJ2-7; 8 positions match TRBD1. Trimming removed 6 bases from V and 0 bases from J; junction bases left unmatched: 7. This CDR3 spans 15 amino acids. CDR1 is MNHEY and CDR2 is SMNVEV in the germline V gene (reference sequence). This chain's CDR3 is CASRAGTGFSYEQYF. In DNA, the CDR3 is TGTGCCAGCAGAGCCGGGACAGGCTTCTCCTACGAGCAGTACTTC.

This clonotype was seen repeatedly, ten times or more. The chain has TRBV6-6 and TRBJ2-1; 9 nucleotides match TRBD2. With V trimmed by 5 bases and J by 5 bases, 10 bases remained unmatched. Per the germline V gene, CDR1 is MNHNY and CDR2 is SVGAGI (reference sequence). CDR3 size: 16 residues. CDR3 in amino acids: CASSIISGSGDNEQFF. CDR3 DNA sequence: TGTGCCAGCAGTATTATTAGCGGGAGCGGCGACAATGAGCAGTTCTTC.